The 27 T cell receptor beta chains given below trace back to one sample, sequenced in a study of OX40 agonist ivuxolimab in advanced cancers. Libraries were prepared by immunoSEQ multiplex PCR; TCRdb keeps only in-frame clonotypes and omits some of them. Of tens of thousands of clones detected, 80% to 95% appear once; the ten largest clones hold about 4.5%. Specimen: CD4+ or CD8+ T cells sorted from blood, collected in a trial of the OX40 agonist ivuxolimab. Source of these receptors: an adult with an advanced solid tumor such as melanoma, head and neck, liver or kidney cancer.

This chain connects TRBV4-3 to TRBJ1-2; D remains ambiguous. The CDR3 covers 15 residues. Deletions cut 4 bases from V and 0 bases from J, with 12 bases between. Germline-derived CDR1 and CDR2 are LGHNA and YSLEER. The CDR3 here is CASSPDPVPNYGYTF. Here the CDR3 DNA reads TGCGCCAGCAGCCCTGACCCTGTGCCTAACTATGGCTACACCTTC.

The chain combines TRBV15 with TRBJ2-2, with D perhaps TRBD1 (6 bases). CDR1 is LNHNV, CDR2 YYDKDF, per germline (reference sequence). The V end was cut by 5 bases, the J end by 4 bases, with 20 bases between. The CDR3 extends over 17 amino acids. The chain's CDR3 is CATSWLQVGAGTGELFF. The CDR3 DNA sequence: TGTGCCACCAGCTGGTTACAGGTGGGGGCGGGCACCGGGGAGCTGTTTTTT.

The CDR3: CASSPSVVGANEKLFF. The DNA of the CDR3 is TGTGCCAGCAGCCCCAGCGTGGTCGGGGCTAATGAAAAACTGTTTTTT. V and J are TRBV7-9 and TRBJ1-4; D ambiguous. The germline gives CDR1 SEHNR, CDR2 FQNEAQ (reference sequence). CDR3 length: 16 amino acids. The V end was cut by 5 bases, the J end by 3 bases, with 16 bases between. Combining the CDR3 with reference TRBV7-9 and TRBJ1-4 gives the whole variable domain DTGVSQNPRHKITKRGQNVTFRCDPISEHNRLYWYRQTLGQGPEFLTYFQNEAQLEKSRLLSDRFSAERPKGSFSTLEIQRTEQGDSAMYLCASSPSVVGANEKLFFGSGTQLSVL.

Written as DNA, the CDR3 is TGTGCCAGCAGCCTTGGCCCATACGGACTGAACAATGAGCAGTTCTTC. It yields the protein CASSLGPYGLNNEQFF. V gene TRBV5-6 combines with J gene TRBJ2-1, with D perhaps matching TRBD2 (5 bases). Germline CDR1 reads SGHDT; CDR2 reads YYEEEE. V dropped 4 bases and J dropped 5 bases, with 19 bases sitting between them. The CDR3 is made up of 16 amino acids.

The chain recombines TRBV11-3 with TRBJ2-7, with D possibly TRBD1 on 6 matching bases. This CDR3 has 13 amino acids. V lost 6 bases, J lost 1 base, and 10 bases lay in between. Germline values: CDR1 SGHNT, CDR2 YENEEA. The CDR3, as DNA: TGTGCCAGCAGTCAAAGGGGGTCCTACGAGCAGTACTTC. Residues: CASSQRGSYEQYF.

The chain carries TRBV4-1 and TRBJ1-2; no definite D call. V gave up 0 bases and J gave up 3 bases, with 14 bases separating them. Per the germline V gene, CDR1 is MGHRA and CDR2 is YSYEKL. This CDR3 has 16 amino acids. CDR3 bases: TGCGCCAGCAGCCAAGAAACTAGCCTTCCCGACTATGGCTACACCTTC. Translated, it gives CASSQETSLPDYGYTF.

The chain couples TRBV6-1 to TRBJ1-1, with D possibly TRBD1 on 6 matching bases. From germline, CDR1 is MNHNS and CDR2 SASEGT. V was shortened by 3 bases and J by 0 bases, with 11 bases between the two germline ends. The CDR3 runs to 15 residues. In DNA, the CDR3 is TGTGCCAGCAGTGACACGGGGGCCCTGAACACTGAAGCTTTCTTT. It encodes CASSDTGALNTEAFF.

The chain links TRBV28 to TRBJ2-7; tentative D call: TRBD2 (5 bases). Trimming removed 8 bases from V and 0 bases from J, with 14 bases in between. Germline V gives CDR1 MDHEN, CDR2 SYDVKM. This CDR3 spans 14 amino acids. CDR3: CASRKGSLSYEQYF. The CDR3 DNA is TGTGCCAGCCGTAAAGGGAGTCTCTCCTACGAGCAGTACTTC.

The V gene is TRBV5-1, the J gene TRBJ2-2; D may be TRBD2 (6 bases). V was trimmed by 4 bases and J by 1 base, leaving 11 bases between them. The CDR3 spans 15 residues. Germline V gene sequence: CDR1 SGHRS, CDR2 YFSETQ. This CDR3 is CASSRDFLNTGELFF. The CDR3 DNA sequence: TGCGCCAGCAGCCGGGACTTCCTGAACACCGGGGAGCTGTTTTTT.

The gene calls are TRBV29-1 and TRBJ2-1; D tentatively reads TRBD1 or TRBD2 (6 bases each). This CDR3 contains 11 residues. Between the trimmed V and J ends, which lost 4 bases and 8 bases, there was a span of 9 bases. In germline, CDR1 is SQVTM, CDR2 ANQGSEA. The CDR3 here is CSVVRGDEQFF. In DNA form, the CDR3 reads TGCAGCGTTGTTAGGGGGGATGAGCAGTTCTTC.

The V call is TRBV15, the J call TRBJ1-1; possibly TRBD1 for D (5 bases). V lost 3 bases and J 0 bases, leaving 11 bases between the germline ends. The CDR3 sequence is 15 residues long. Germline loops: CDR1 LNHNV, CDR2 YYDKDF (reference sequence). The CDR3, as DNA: TGTGCCACCAGCAGGGGACGGCCCGTGAACACTGAAGCTTTCTTT. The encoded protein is CATSRGRPVNTEAFF.

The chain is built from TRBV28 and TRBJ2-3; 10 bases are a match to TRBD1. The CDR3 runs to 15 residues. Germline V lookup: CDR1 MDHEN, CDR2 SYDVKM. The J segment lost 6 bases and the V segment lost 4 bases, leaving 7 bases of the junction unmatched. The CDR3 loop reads CASSSGTGVSDTQYF. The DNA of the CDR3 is TGTGCCAGCAGTTCAGGGACAGGGGTATCCGATACGCAGTATTTT. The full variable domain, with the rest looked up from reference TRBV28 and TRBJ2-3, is DVKVTQSSRYLVKRTGEKVFLECVQDMDHENMFWYRQDPGLGLRLIYFSYDVKMKEKGDIPEGYSVSREKKERFSLILESASTNQTSMYLCASSSGTGVSDTQYFGPGTRLTVL.

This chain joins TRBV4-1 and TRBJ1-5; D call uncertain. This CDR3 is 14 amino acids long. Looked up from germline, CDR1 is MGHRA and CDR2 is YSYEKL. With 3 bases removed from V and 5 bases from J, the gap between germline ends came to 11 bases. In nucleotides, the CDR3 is TGCGCCAGCAGCCAGGAAGAAGTCCATCAGCCCCAGCATTTT. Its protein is CASSQEEVHQPQHF.

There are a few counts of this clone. Written as DNA, the CDR3 is TGTGCCAGCACCGGGCCAGGGGTTATGAACACTGAAGCTTTCTTT. It is translated as CASTGPGVMNTEAFF. The rearrangement uses TRBV9 and TRBJ1-1, with D tentatively TRBD1 (6 bases). CDR1 and CDR2 from the germline V gene are SGDLS and YYNGEE. The CDR3 has 15 amino acids. V was clipped by 6 bases and J by 0 bases, with 15 bases between them.

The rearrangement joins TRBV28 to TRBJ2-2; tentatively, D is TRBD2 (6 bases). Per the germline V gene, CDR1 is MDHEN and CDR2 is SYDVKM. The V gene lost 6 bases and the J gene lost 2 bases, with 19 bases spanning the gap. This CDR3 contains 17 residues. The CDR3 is CASRGPGVAINTGELFF. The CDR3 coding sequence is TGTGCCAGCAGGGGTCCGGGGGTTGCCATTAACACCGGGGAGCTGTTTTTT.

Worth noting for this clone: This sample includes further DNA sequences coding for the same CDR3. Here the CDR3 reads CSARNTEAFF. The CDR3, as DNA: TGCAGCGCCAGGAACACTGAAGCTTTCTTT. The rearrangement joins TRBV29-1 to TRBJ1-1; D remains unclear. V lost 7 bases to trimming and J lost 1 base, with 4 bases between them. Germline CDR1 and CDR2: SQVTM and ANQGSEA. The CDR3 runs 10 residues.

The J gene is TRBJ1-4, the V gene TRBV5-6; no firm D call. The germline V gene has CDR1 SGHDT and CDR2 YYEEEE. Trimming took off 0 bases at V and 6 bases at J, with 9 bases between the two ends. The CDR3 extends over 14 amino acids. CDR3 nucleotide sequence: TGTGCCAGCAGCTTGGGGACTCCAGATGAAAAACTGTTTTTT. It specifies CASSLGTPDEKLFF.

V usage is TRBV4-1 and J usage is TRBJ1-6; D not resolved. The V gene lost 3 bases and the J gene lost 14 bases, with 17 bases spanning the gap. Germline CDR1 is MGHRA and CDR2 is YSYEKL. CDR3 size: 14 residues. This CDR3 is CASSHPPSDLALHF. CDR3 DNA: TGCGCCAGCAGCCACCCACCGTCCGATTTGGCCCTCCACTTT.

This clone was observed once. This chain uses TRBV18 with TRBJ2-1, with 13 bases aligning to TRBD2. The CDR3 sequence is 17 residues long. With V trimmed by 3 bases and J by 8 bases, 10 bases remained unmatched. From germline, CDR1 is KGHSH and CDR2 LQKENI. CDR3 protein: CASSPQLAGGALDEQFF. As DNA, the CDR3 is TGTGCCAGCTCACCTCAACTAGCGGGGGGGGCCTTGGATGAGCAGTTCTTC.

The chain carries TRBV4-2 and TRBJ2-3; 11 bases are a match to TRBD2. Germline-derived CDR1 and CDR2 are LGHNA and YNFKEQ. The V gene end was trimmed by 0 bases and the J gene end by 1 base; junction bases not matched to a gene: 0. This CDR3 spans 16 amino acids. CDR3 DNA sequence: TGTGCCAGCAGCCAAGAACTAGCGGGAGGCACAGATACGCAGTATTTT. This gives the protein CASSQELAGGTDTQYF.

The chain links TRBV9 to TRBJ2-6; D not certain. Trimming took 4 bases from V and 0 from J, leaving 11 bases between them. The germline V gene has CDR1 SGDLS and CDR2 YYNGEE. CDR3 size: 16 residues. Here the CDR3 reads CASSITRFSGANVLTF. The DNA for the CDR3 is TGTGCCAGCAGCATCACACGGTTCTCTGGGGCCAACGTCCTGACTTTC. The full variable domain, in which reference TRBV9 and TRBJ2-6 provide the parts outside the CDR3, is DSGVTQTPKHLITATGQRVTLRCSPRSGDLSVYWYQQSLDQGLQFLIQYYNGEERAKGNILERFSAQQFPDLHSELNLSSLELGDSALYFCASSITRFSGANVLTFGAGSRLTVL.

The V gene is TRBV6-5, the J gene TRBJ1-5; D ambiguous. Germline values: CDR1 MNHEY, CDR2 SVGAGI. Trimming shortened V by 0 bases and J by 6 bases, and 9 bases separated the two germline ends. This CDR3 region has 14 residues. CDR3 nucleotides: TGTGCCAGCAGTTACTCATCGAGCTCTCAGCCCCAGCATTTT. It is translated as CASSYSSSSQPQHF.

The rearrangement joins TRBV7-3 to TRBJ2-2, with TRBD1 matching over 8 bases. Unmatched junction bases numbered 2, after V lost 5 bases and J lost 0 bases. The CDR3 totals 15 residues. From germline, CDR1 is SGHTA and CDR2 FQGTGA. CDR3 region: CASSPQGANTGELFF. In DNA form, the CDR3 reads TGTGCCAGCAGCCCACAGGGGGCGAACACCGGGGAGCTGTTTTTT.

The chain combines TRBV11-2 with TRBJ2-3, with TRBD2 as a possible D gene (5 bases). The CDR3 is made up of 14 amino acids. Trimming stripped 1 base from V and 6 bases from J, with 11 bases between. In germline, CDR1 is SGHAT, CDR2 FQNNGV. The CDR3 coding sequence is TGTGCCAGCAGCTTAGTCCCTAGCCTCGATACGCAGTATTTT. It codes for CASSLVPSLDTQYF.

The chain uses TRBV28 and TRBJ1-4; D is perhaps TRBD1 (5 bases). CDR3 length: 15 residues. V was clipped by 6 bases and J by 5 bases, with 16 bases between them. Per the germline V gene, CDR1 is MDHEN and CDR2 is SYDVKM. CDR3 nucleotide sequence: TGTGCCAGCAGCCCCCCGACAGCAAGGAATGAAAAACTGTTTTTT. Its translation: CASSPPTARNEKLFF.

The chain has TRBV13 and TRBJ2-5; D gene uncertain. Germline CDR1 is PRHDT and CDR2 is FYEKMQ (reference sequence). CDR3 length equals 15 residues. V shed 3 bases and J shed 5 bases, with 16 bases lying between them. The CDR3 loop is CASSFGELESETQYF. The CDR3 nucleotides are TGTGCCAGCAGCTTCGGCGAATTGGAATCGGAGACCCAGTACTTC.

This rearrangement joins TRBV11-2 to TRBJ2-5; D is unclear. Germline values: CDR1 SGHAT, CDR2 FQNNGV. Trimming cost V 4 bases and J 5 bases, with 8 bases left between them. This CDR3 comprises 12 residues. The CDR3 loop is CASSSTTETQYF. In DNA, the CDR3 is TGTGCCAGCAGCTCAACGACTGAGACCCAGTACTTC.